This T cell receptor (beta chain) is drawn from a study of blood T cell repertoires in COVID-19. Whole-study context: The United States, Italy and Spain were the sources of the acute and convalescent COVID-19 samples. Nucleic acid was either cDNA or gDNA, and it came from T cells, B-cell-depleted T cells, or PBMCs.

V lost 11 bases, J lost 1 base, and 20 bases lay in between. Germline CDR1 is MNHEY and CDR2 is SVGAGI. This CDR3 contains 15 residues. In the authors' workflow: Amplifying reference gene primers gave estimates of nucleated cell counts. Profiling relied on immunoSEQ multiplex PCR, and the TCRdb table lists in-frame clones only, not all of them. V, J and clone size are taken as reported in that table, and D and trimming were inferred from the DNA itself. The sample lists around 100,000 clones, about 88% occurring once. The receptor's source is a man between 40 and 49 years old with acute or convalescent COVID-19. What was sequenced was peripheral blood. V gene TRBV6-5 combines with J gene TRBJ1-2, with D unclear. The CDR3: CAALLRPGINYGYTF. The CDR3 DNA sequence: TGTGCCGCCCTACTCCGGCCGGGGATTAACTATGGCTACACCTTC.